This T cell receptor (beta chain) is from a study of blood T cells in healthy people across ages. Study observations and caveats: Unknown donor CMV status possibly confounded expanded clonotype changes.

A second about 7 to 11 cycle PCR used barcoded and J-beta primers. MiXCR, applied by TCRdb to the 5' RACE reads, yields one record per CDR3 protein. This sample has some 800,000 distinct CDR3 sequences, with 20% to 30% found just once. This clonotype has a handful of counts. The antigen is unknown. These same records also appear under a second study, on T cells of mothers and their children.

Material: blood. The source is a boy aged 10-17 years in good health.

CDR3 loop: CATSVGWGDDIQYF. The CDR3 region has the DNA TGTGCCACCAGTGTAGGTTGGGGGGATGACATTCAGTACTTC. The V and J genes are TRBV24-1 and TRBJ2-4, with a tentative D call TRBD2 (6 bases). The CDR3 contains 14 residues. V was trimmed by 5 bases and J by 8 bases, leaving 15 bases between them. Germline V lookup: CDR1 KGHDR, CDR2 SFDVKD.